This TCR beta chain was recorded in a study of tumor and adjacent non-tumor tissue in lung cancer. Looking at the study overall: There were 11 to 12 adenocarcinoma, 2 squamous cell carcinoma and 1 small cell lung cancer cases.

The study, taken as a whole, reports: Significantly higher TCR diversity was found in tumor than normal lung.

A modified ARM-PCR protocol with three rounds of nested PCR amplified TCRbeta. TCRdb processed the multiplex PCR reads anew with MiXCR; each CDR3 protein has one entry. Among about 50,000 distinct CDR3 sequences listed, about 70% were seen once. The CDR3 is 16 amino acids. CDR1 MNHEY and CDR2 SVGEGT come from the germline V gene. As for this clonotype: Its antigen remains unidentified. Germline is not matched at one junction end, which may reflect a read error.

The template was RNA from unsorted bulk tissue. More than 3 cm separated this lung sample from the edge of the tumor. V is TRBV6-2 or TRBV6-3 and J is TRBJ2-2; 9 bases fit TRBD2. This TCR was recovered from a woman in her sixties or seventies with non-small cell lung cancer. The sequencing sample was made of distant non-tumor lung tissue. CDR3 sequence: CVSTAPPLAGTGELFF. In nucleotides, the CDR3 is TGTGTCAGCACCGCCCCTCCCCTAGCGGGGACCGGGGAGCTCTTTTTT.